This is a list of T cell receptor beta chains from one sample in a study of blood T cell repertoires in COVID-19. This table comes from immunoSEQ multiplex PCR, and its TCRdb copy is limited to in-frame clones, with some not included. The table records under 150,000 clones, over 75% of them present only once. Sample: peripheral blood. The receptors stem from a man in his forties or fifties with acute or convalescent COVID-19. Both conserved end residues are part of each CDR3. A D gene is named only where the DNA matches it firmly. Clone size, where shown, is once, few, many, or a class for clones that have expanded.

>TRBV7-9|-|-|TRBJ2-3
TGTGCCAGCAGTCCACCCAGCGGGTCCAGCACAGATACGCAGTATTTT
CASSPPSGSSTDTQYF
>TRBV7-9|-|TRBD2|TRBJ2-1
TGTGCCAGCAGCAAGAGGGGGCGGGCTAGCGGGAGCGATGAGCAGTTCTTC
CASSKRGRASGSDEQFF
>TRBV4-3|-|-|TRBJ1-2
TGCGCCAGCAGCCAAGATGGGGGGAGGCACTATGGCTACACCTTC
CASSQDGGRHYGYTF
>TRBV19|-|-|TRBJ2-5
TGTGCCAGTAGTGCCCACTCCCTCTCGGGAGAGACCCAGTACTTC
CASSAHSLSGETQYF
>TRBV5-6|-|TRBD2|TRBJ2-1
TGTGCCAGCAGCTTCCCTAGCGGGAGGGCCTACAATGAGCAGTTCTTC
CASSFPSGRAYNEQFF
>TRBV6-2/TRBV6-3|-|-|TRBJ1-2
TGTGCCAGCAGTTACTCGACTGGCCTGATGAGCTATGGCTACACCTTC
CASSYSTGLMSYGYTF
>TRBV5-1|-|-|TRBJ1-2
TGCGCCAGCAGCTCGGACACCCCAGGTGGCTACACCTTC
CASSSDTPGGYTF
>TRBV29-1|-|-|TRBJ2-7
TGCAGCGCGTACAGGGATCCCCACGAGCAGTACTTC
CSAYRDPHEQYF
>TRBV5-5|-|TRBD2|TRBJ2-7
TGTGCCAGCAGCCACCAAACTACTATAGCGGGCCCTAGCTCCTACGAGCAGTACTTC
CASSHQTTIAGPSSYEQYF
>TRBV7-8|-|TRBD2|TRBJ2-1
TGTGCCAGCAGCGGGCTAGCGGGAGTAACGGTTAATGAGCAGTTCTTC
CASSGLAGVTVNEQFF
>TRBV11-2|-|-|TRBJ2-1
TGTGCCAGCAGCCATACTAGGACCTACAATGAGCAGTTCTTC
CASSHTRTYNEQFF
>TRBV11-3|-|TRBD1|TRBJ1-3
TGTGCCAGCAGGAATACAGGGGGCGCGTCTGGAAACACCATATATTTT
CASRNTGGASGNTIYF
>TRBV5-8|-|TRBD2|TRBJ2-1
TGTGCCAGCAGCACGGGACTAGCGGGACAGAATGAGCAGTTCTTC
CASSTGLAGQNEQFF
>TRBV7-2|-|-|TRBJ2-1
TGTGCCAGCAGCCGTCCCCCTGGACAGTCCAGCTCCTACAATGAGCAGTTCTTC
CASSRPPGQSSSYNEQFF
>TRBV14|-|-|TRBJ2-3
TGTGCCAGCAGCCAAGTCTCTAATACAGATACGCAGTATTTT
CASSQVSNTDTQYF
>TRBV7-9|few|-|TRBJ1-2
TGTGCCAGCAGCTCCCCAGGGCTGTGGTATGGCTACACCTTC
CASSSPGLWYGYTF
>TRBV24-1|-|TRBD2|TRBJ2-2
TGTGCCACCAGTGACCGAGGACTAGCGGGAGGGAGATCGAACACCGGGGAGCTGTTTTTT
CATSDRGLAGGRSNTGELFF
>TRBV11-2|once|-|TRBJ2-7
TGTGCCAGCAGCTACCGAATCTCCCTGGACATCTCCTACGAGCAGTACTTC
CASSYRISLDISYEQYF
>TRBV2|once|-|TRBJ2-7
TGTGCCAGCAGGCGACAGGGAGGATACGAGCAGTACTTC
CASRRQGGYEQYF
>TRBV4-1|-|-|TRBJ1-2
TGCGCCAGCAGCCAAGAGAGTGAGGCAGCGGGCTACACCTTC
CASSQESEAAGYTF
>TRBV25-1|-|-|TRBJ1-2
TGTGCCAGCAGTCTGGCCGGGACAACGATCTATGGCTACACCTTC
CASSLAGTTIYGYTF
>TRBV4-1|-|-|TRBJ2-2
TGCGCCAGCAGCCAAGTGAGCACCGGGGAGCTGTTTTTT
CASSQVSTGELFF
>TRBV3-1/TRBV3-2|once|-|TRBJ2-7
TGTGCCAGCAGCCACCTCGGGGGTTCAGGCGAGCAGTACTTC
CASSHLGGSGEQYF
>TRBV9|few|-|TRBJ2-7
TGTGCCAGCGCACAGCACCACTACGAGCAGTACTTC
CASAQHHYEQYF
>TRBV7-2|few|TRBD1|TRBJ2-7
TGTGCCAGCGCGAAGGGGGGGACAGGGGGTATGGAGCAGTACTTC
CASAKGGTGGMEQYF
>TRBV29-1|-|-|TRBJ1-2
TGCAGCGTTCGGCAGGGGCCTGGCTACACCTTC
CSVRQGPGYTF
>TRBV9|-|-|TRBJ1-4
TGTGCCAGCAGCGTCCGGGGGAAAGAGGAAAAACTGTTTTTT
CASSVRGKEEKLFF
>TRBV19|-|TRBD2|TRBJ2-7
TGTGCCAGTAGTATTCGGCGACTAGCGGGAGTCCCCTACGAGCAGTACTTC
CASSIRRLAGVPYEQYF
>TRBV28|-|-|TRBJ1-2
TGTGCCAGCAGCCCGGGATCCTATGGCTACACCTTC
CASSPGSYGYTF
>TRBV6-5|-|-|TRBJ1-1
TGTGCCAGCAGCCCCAGGGTTTGGATGAACACTGAAGCTTTCTTT
CASSPRVWMNTEAFF
>TRBV11-2|-|TRBD2|TRBJ2-7
TGTGCCAGCTCTCCTCCCCTCCTTAGCGGGAGGGCGGAGGAGCAGTACTTC
CASSPPLLSGRAEEQYF
>TRBV9|once|-|TRBJ2-5
TGTGCCAGCAGCGGCGGCCAAGGTGGAGAGACCCAGTACTTC
CASSGGQGGETQYF
>TRBV9|few|TRBD2|TRBJ2-7
TGTGCCAGCAGCGTAGGGGAGGGACTAATTAACGAGCAGTACTTC
CASSVGEGLINEQYF
>TRBV30|-|TRBD1|TRBJ1-5
TGTGCCTGGAGTTCTGACAGGGTCGGCCAGCCCCAGCATTTT
CAWSSDRVGQPQHF
>TRBV7-9|-|TRBD2|TRBJ2-7
TGTGCCAGCACCAAAAGAGCGGGGGACGATTACGAGCAGTACTTC
CASTKRAGDDYEQYF
>TRBV19|few|-|TRBJ2-1
TGTGCCAGTAGTCTTGCGCCGAGCTCCTACAATGAGCAGTTCTTC
CASSLAPSSYNEQFF
>TRBV21-1|-|-|TRBJ2-1
TGTGCCACCCCAGGGAGGGTCTCCTACAATGAGCAGTTCTTC
CATPGRVSYNEQFF
>TRBV5-5|-|-|TRBJ2-5
TGTGCCAGCAGCTTCTTGGACAGCGTGCAAGAGACCCAGTACTTC
CASSFLDSVQETQYF
>TRBV3-1/TRBV3-2|-|TRBD2|TRBJ2-1
TGTGCCAGCAGCCGGACCACAGGTAGCGGGGGTTACAATGAGCAGTTCTTC
CASSRTTGSGGYNEQFF
>TRBV5-6|-|TRBD2|TRBJ2-3
TGTGCCAGCAGCCAGGGACTAGCGGGAGGTTTAGATACGCAGTATTTT
CASSQGLAGGLDTQYF